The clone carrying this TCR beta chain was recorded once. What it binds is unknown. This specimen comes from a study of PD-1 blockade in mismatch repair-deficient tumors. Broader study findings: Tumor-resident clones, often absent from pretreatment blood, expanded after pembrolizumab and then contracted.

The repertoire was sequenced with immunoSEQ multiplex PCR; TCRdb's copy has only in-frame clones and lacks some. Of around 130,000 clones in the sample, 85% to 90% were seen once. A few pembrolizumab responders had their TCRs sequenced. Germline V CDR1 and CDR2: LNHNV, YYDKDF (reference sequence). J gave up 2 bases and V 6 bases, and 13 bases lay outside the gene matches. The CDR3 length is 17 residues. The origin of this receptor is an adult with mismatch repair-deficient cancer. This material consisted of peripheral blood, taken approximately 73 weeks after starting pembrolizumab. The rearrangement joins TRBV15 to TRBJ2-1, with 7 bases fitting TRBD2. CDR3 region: CATSPLWRERPYNEQFF. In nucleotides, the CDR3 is TGTGCCACCAGTCCCCTCTGGCGGGAGAGACCCTACAATGAGCAGTTCTTC.